The 22 T cell receptor beta chains below all came from one sample that was sequenced in a study of T cells in narcolepsy. Profiling relied on immunoSEQ multiplex PCR, and the TCRdb table lists in-frame clones only, not all of them. The table shows over 25,000 clones, with around 84% occurring only once. Source material: memory (CD45RA-) CD4+ T cells from blood. These receptors were taken from a human donor in good health.

V is TRBV7-6 and J is TRBJ2-5, with D maybe TRBD2 (5 bases). The J call may be incorrect, as the DNA end agrees better with TRBJ2-7. This CDR3 region has 14 residues. CDR1 and CDR2 from the germline V gene are SGHVS and FNYEAQ. The DNA of the CDR3 is TGTGCCAGCAGCTTAGCAGGGAGCTCCTACGAGCAGTACTTC. It codes for CASSLAGSSYEQYF.

The sample holds a few counts of this clone. The rearrangement links TRBV5-6 to TRBJ2-5, with TRBD1 matching over 10 bases. V shed 4 bases and J 5 bases; nucleotides not matched to a gene: 8. Per germline, CDR1 SGHDT and CDR2 YYEEEE. The CDR3 runs 15 residues. The CDR3 DNA follows: TGTGCCAGCAGCCGTAGGACAGGGGGAGAGGAGACCCAGTACTTC. This gives the protein CASSRRTGGEETQYF.

This rearrangement joins TRBV5-1 to TRBJ1-4, with 8 bases aligning to TRBD1. Looked up from germline, CDR1 is SGHRS and CDR2 is YFSETQ. The CDR3 is 16 residues long. V trimming: 9 bases; J trimming: 8 bases; junction bases outside the gene matches: 18. CDR3 in amino acids: CATKAEGDRRGEKLFF. DNA of the CDR3: TGCGCCACCAAAGCAGAAGGGGACAGGCGAGGGGAAAAACTGTTTTTT.

The J gene is TRBJ2-5, the V gene TRBV30, with D maybe TRBD2 (5 bases). The J call is in doubt because the DNA end fits TRBJ2-7 better. Germline V gene lookup returns CDR1 GTSNPN and CDR2 SVGIG (reference sequence). This CDR3 region has 14 residues. The CDR3 reads CAWSVLRGSNEQYF. CDR3 coding DNA: TGTGCCTGGAGTGTACTTCGGGGATCGAACGAGCAGTACTTC.

The chain recombines TRBV5-1 with TRBJ2-5; 7 bases agree with TRBD2. Trimming took 2 bases from V and 4 from J; bases not matched to a gene: 2. This CDR3 has 13 residues. Germline CDR1 reads SGHRS; CDR2 reads YFSETQ. This chain's CDR3 is CASSLPGGETQYF. CDR3 sequence (DNA): TGCGCCAGCAGCTTACCGGGGGGAGAGACCCAGTACTTC.

The V gene is TRBV5-1, the J gene TRBJ1-1; no clear D gene. The V gene lost 3 bases and the J gene lost 1 base, with 10 bases spanning the gap. CDR1 is SGHRS, CDR2 YFSETQ, per germline. This CDR3 comprises 14 residues. The CDR3 here is CASSWGGGNTEAFF. CDR3 bases: TGCGCCAGCAGCTGGGGTGGCGGGAACACTGAAGCTTTCTTT.

The gene calls are TRBV7-9 and TRBJ1-2; D uncertain. V was clipped by 4 bases and J by 5 bases, with 14 bases between them. CDR1 SEHNR and CDR2 FQNEAQ come from the germline V gene (reference sequence). This CDR3 has 14 amino acids. CDR3 protein: CASSSLSPLYGYTF. CDR3 nucleotides: TGTGCCAGCAGCTCCCTGTCGCCGTTATATGGCTACACCTTC.

This clone was seen only a few times. Germline and junction disagree at one end, which may indicate a read error. The V and J genes are TRBV28 and TRBJ2-3, with 8 bases identical to TRBD2. CDR3 length equals 12 residues. The germline gives CDR1 MDHEN, CDR2 SYDVKM. The CDR3 DNA sequence: TGTGCCAGCAGTTTCCGGCGGGAGGTGGGCACATTT. Its protein product is CASSFRREVGTF.

The rearrangement joins TRBV7-2 to TRBJ1-5; D is ambiguous. The CDR3 contains 15 residues. CDR1 is SGHTA and CDR2 is FQGNSA in the germline V gene. V was pared by 1 base and J by 1 base, with 8 bases between. CDR3 amino acids: CASSLGARSNQPQHF. The CDR3 coding sequence is TGTGCCAGCAGCTTAGGGGCTCGGAGCAATCAGCCCCAGCATTTT.

The chain is built from TRBV6-4 and TRBJ2-1; 13 positions match TRBD2. The CDR3 has 17 residues. Germline loops: CDR1 MRHNA, CDR2 SNTAGT. The V and J ends lost 3 bases and 6 bases, in that order; junction bases with no gene match: 8. Written as DNA, the CDR3 is TGTGCCAGCAGTGAAGATATCCGGACTAGCGGGGGCAATGAGCAGTTCTTC. This translates into CASSEDIRTSGGNEQFF.

This sequence joins TRBV5-6 and TRBJ2-3; either TRBD1 or TRBD2 may supply D (6 bases each). CDR1 SGHDT and CDR2 YYEEEE come from the germline V gene. The V and J ends lost 0 bases and 0 bases respectively, with 11 bases between them. The length of the CDR3 is 16 residues. CDR3 coding DNA: TGTGCCAGCAGCTTGGCGACGGGGGCTAGCACAGATACGCAGTATTTT. Amino acid sequence: CASSLATGASTDTQYF.

The genes are TRBV19 and TRBJ1-1, with TRBD1 as a possible D gene (5 bases). Trimming pared 4 bases from V and 0 bases from J, leaving 15 bases between. The CDR3 consists of 16 residues. CDR1 and CDR2 from the germline V gene are LNHDA and SQIVND (reference sequence). This CDR3 is CASSRARVGVNTEAFF. The DNA for the CDR3 is TGTGCCAGTAGTAGGGCCAGGGTAGGAGTGAACACTGAAGCTTTCTTT.

Comments on this clone: The germline gene is not matched at one end of the junction; a read error may be the cause. The chain is built from TRBV30 and TRBJ2-7; D not resolved. The CDR3 is 11 amino acids. The V gene's germline CDR1 is GTSNPN and CDR2 SVGIG (reference sequence). The CDR3 DNA sequence: TGTGCCTGGAGTGCTGTGTACGAGCAGTGCTTC. It yields the protein CAWSAVYEQCF.

The genes are TRBV19 and TRBJ2-5; 7 bases align to TRBD2. Germline CDR1 is LNHDA and CDR2 is SQIVND (reference sequence). The V segment lost 5 bases and the J segment 5 bases; nucleotides outside the gene matches: 8. This CDR3 has 14 amino acids. The CDR3 region has the DNA TGTGCCAGTAGTTTCCGCGGGGGATCGGAGACCCAGTACTTC. Its protein product is CASSFRGGSETQYF.

The table lists this clone with a few counts. The chain links TRBV7-2 to TRBJ1-2, with 8 bases that match TRBD1. V was clipped by 5 bases and J by 0 bases; unmatched bases: 5. This CDR3 has 15 residues. Germline values: CDR1 SGHTA, CDR2 FQGNSA. CDR3 nucleotides: TGTGCCAGCAGCCCGGACAGGGTAGCTAACTATGGCTACACCTTC. Amino acids: CASSPDRVANYGYTF.

The CDR3 loop is CASRYTGTGGKRIGNTEAFF. Written as DNA, the CDR3 is TGCGCCAGCAGGTATACCGGGACAGGGGGCAAGCGGATCGGGAACACTGAAGCTTTCTTT. V and J are TRBV5-1 and TRBJ1-1; 12 nucleotides agree with TRBD1. Germline lookup yields CDR1 SGHRS and CDR2 YFSETQ. With 5 bases clipped from V and 1 base from J, the junction kept 18 bases outside the gene matches. The CDR3 is 20 residues long.

The gene calls are TRBV18 and TRBJ1-4; TRBD1 aligns across 7 bases. Trimming removed 0 bases from V and 0 bases from J; junction bases left unmatched: 7. CDR3 size: 18 residues. Germline-derived CDR1 and CDR2 are KGHSH and LQKENI. Here the CDR3 DNA reads TGTGCCAGCTCACCACCGTTACGTCAGGGGGCAACTAATGAAAAACTGTTTTTT. Translating gives CASSPPLRQGATNEKLFF.

The genes are TRBV28 and TRBJ1-6; D unclear. This CDR3 spans 12 amino acids. Trimming cost V 7 bases and J 7 bases, with 8 bases left between them. Germline V CDR1 and CDR2: MDHEN, SYDVKM. The CDR3, as DNA: TGTGCCAGCACCAGGACCAATTCACCCCTCCACTTT. Residues: CASTRTNSPLHF.

This chain connects TRBV6-6 to TRBJ1-1; 8 bases match TRBD1. Trimming at V came to 6 bases and at J to 4 bases, leaving 7 bases not matched to a gene. Germline V lookup: CDR1 MNHNY, CDR2 SVGAGI (reference sequence). This CDR3 is 14 amino acids long. The CDR3 DNA follows: TGTGCCAGCAGACTAGGACAGGGAAGCACTGAAGCTTTCTTT. Protein sequence: CASRLGQGSTEAFF.

The chain carries TRBV12-5 and TRBJ2-1; the D is unclear. Trimming left V 6 bases short and J 5 bases short, with 14 bases between. This CDR3 is 14 amino acids long. From germline, CDR1 is LGHNT and CDR2 FRNRAP. CDR3 residues: CASGLNRNNNEQFF. In DNA form, the CDR3 reads TGTGCTAGTGGCCTCAACAGAAACAACAATGAGCAGTTCTTC.

CDR3 residues: CASSAGLGEQYF. The CDR3, as DNA: TGTGCCAGCAGTGCCGGACTCGGCGAGCAGTACTTC. The chain is built from TRBV6-6 and TRBJ2-7; tentative D call: TRBD2 (5 bases). Germline V gives CDR1 MNHNY, CDR2 SVGAGI (reference sequence). The CDR3 is 12 amino acids. Deletions cut 5 bases from V and 6 bases from J, with 11 bases between.

The chain carries TRBV5-1 and TRBJ2-5; 11 bases align to TRBD1. The CDR3 length is 16 residues. The trim removed 4 bases at V and 3 bases at J, leaving 8 bases unmatched. In germline, CDR1 is SGHRS, CDR2 YFSETQ. CDR3 in amino acids: CASSLLGTGGEETQYF. The CDR3 DNA sequence: TGCGCCAGCAGCCTCTTGGGGACAGGGGGGGAAGAGACCCAGTACTTC.